These 18 T cell receptor beta chains were sequenced from one sample in a study of blood T cell repertoires in COVID-19. This table comes from immunoSEQ multiplex PCR, and its TCRdb copy is limited to in-frame clones, with some not included. The sample records about 86,000 clones, 65% to 85% being singletons. Sample: peripheral blood. These receptors all stem from an elderly woman with active or convalescent COVID-19.

This clone was recorded only once. The J gene is TRBJ1-2, the V gene TRBV4-1; 9 bases are a match to TRBD1. Germline CDR1 reads MGHRA; CDR2 reads YSYEKL. This CDR3 comprises 17 residues. J was trimmed by 8 bases and V by 3 bases; bases with no gene match: 16. The CDR3 here is CASSQAGQGPVLKGYTF. CDR3 DNA sequence: TGCGCCAGCAGCCAGGCGGGACAGGGCCCCGTTTTGAAGGGCTACACCTTC.

The chain links TRBV18 to TRBJ2-5, with D possibly matching TRBD1 (6 bases). Germline assignment: CDR1 KGHSH and CDR2 LQKENI. The CDR3 has 15 residues. Trimming pared 0 bases from V and 5 bases from J, leaving 13 bases between. CDR3 nucleotides: TGTGCCAGCTCACCACCGAACAGGGCGAGGGAGACCCAGTACTTC. Amino acid sequence: CASSPPNRARETQYF.

This clone was found once. The chain recombines TRBV9 with TRBJ1-2; no clear D gene. The germline V gene encodes CDR1 SGDLS and CDR2 YYNGEE. The V end was cut by 4 bases, the J end by 0 bases, with 19 bases between. The CDR3 covers 17 residues. DNA of the CDR3: TGTGCCAGCAGCCCCCTGGTGACTCCGCTAACTAACTATGGCTACACCTTC. Translation gives CASSPLVTPLTNYGYTF.

This clone was observed a handful of times. The chain couples TRBV10-3 to TRBJ1-1; no definite D call. This CDR3 spans 14 amino acids. Per the germline V gene, CDR1 is ENHRY and CDR2 is SYGVKD. V lost 3 bases and J 1 base, leaving 9 bases between the germline ends. The CDR3 region is CAISDRTPNTEAFF. CDR3 nucleotides: TGTGCCATCAGTGACCGGACTCCGAACACTGAAGCTTTCTTT.

This clone occurred once. The rearrangement links TRBV2 to TRBJ2-7; 9 positions agree with TRBD1. V lost 4 bases and J lost 1; bases outside the gene matches: 5. Germline loops: CDR1 SNHLY, CDR2 FYNNEI. This CDR3 comprises 15 residues. CDR3 bases: TGTGCCAGCAGTGGGACAGGGGTCCCTTCCTACGAGCAGTACTTC. Its translation is CASSGTGVPSYEQYF.

The chain couples TRBV6-5 to TRBJ1-2, with D tentatively TRBD1 (5 bases). The CDR3 is 14 residues long. Trimming shortened V by 7 bases and J by 8 bases, and 20 bases separated the two germline ends. The germline V gene has CDR1 MNHEY and CDR2 SVGAGI. The CDR3 DNA is TGTGCCAGCACCGAGAGTTTCTGGGGCCTGGGCTACACCTTC. The encoded protein is CASTESFWGLGYTF.

The chain has TRBV30 and TRBJ2-5; 10 bases are shared with TRBD2. Germline CDR1 and CDR2: GTSNPN and SVGIG (reference sequence). The CDR3 is 14 amino acids. Losses at the gene ends were 2 bases for V and 3 bases for J; bases not matched to a gene: 3. DNA for the CDR3: TGTGCCTGGAGTCGAGGACTAGCGGAAGAGACCCAGTACTTC. Encoded protein: CAWSRGLAEETQYF.

The chain combines TRBV3-1 (or the pseudogene TRBV3-2) with TRBJ2-3, with D possibly TRBD2 on 7 matching bases. The V end was cut by 5 bases, the J end by 8 bases, with 26 bases between. Looked up from germline, CDR1 is LGHDT and CDR2 is YNNKEL (reference sequence). The CDR3 is 17 residues long. CDR3 sequence reads: CASSLRGGLGGGGTQYF. DNA of the CDR3: TGTGCCAGCAGCTTAAGAGGTGGACTAGGGGGAGGAGGTACGCAGTATTTT.

The sample holds one count of this clone. The chain employs TRBV5-1 and TRBJ2-1; unclear D gene. Trimming left V 4 bases short and J 8 bases short, with 22 bases between. Germline lookup yields CDR1 SGHRS and CDR2 YFSETQ. The CDR3 has 16 residues. In nucleotides, the CDR3 is TGCGCCAGCAGCGGAAACTACGAGGTCTTCAGCGATGAGCAGTTCTTC. Protein product: CASSGNYEVFSDEQFF.

The chain carries TRBV13 and TRBJ2-5, with D maybe TRBD1 (5 bases). Trimming took off 5 bases at V and 5 bases at J, with 15 bases between the two ends. Per the germline V gene, CDR1 is PRHDT and CDR2 is FYEKMQ (reference sequence). The length of the CDR3 is 14 residues. In nucleotides, the CDR3 is TGTGCCAGCAGCGGCAGGGATGGGTTCGAGACCCAGTACTTC. Translating gives CASSGRDGFETQYF.

This rearrangement joins TRBV2 to TRBJ2-3; no definite D call. CDR1 SNHLY and CDR2 FYNNEI come from the germline V gene. There are 13 residues in the CDR3. The DNA for the CDR3 is TGTGGCACGCGGAGAACCCGCACAGATACGCAGTATTTT. This codes for CGTRRTRTDTQYF.

The CDR3 DNA follows: TGCGCCAGCAGCTTGGGCGGGAACACCTACAATGAGCAGTTCTTC. It is translated as CASSLGGNTYNEQFF. The chain has TRBV5-1 and TRBJ2-1; the D gene is possibly TRBD2 (6 bases). The CDR3 is made up of 15 amino acids. The V and J ends lost 0 bases and 2 bases respectively, with 9 bases between them. Germline values: CDR1 SGHRS, CDR2 YFSETQ.

Only a few counts were recorded for this clone. The gene calls are TRBV3-1 (or the pseudogene TRBV3-2) and TRBJ2-1; TRBD2 matches 11 bases. Germline-derived CDR1 and CDR2 are LGHDT and YNNKEL (reference sequence). The CDR3 length is 15 residues. The V segment lost 4 bases and the J segment 4 bases; nucleotides outside the gene matches: 3. In DNA form, the CDR3 reads TGTGCCAGCAGCCCGAGACTAGCGGGATACAATGAGCAGTTCTTC. Protein product: CASSPRLAGYNEQFF.

The chain couples TRBV20-1 to TRBJ2-5, with D perhaps TRBD1 (5 bases). Germline-derived CDR1 and CDR2 are DFQATT and SNEGSKA (reference sequence). The CDR3 extends over 12 amino acids. Trimming took 3 bases from V and 4 from J, leaving 9 bases between them. The DNA for the CDR3 is TGCAGTGCTAGTTACAGGAGAGAGACCCAGTACTTC. It specifies CSASYRRETQYF.

The gene calls are TRBV19 and TRBJ2-7; a possible D gene is TRBD2 (5 bases). The germline V gene encodes CDR1 LNHDA and CDR2 SQIVND (reference sequence). The CDR3 runs 15 residues. V was shortened by 7 bases and J by 3 bases, with 19 bases between the two germline ends. CDR3 region: CASTPRGRGSYEQYF. The DNA for the CDR3 is TGTGCCAGTACCCCCCGTGGCCGGGGTAGCTACGAGCAGTACTTC.

The chain joins TRBV19 to TRBJ1-5, with 11 bases lining up with TRBD1. V dropped 3 bases and J dropped 9; count of bases not matched to a gene: 10. The length of the CDR3 is 16 residues. The V gene's germline CDR1 is LNHDA and CDR2 SQIVND (reference sequence). For the CDR3, the DNA is TGTGCCAGTAGTATGGTAAGGACAGGGGGCAGGCGGCCCCAGCATTTT. This encodes CASSMVRTGGRRPQHF. Supplemented by reference TRBV19 and TRBJ1-5, the full variable domain reads DGGITQSPKYLFRKEGQNVTLSCEQNLNHDAMYWYRQDPGQGLRLIYYSQIVNDFQKGDIAEGYSVSREKKESFPLTVTSAQKNPTAFYLCASSMVRTGGRRPQHFGDGTRLSIL.

CDR3 residues: CASSGARDGYTF. For the CDR3, the DNA is TGTGCCAGCAGTGGAGCCAGGGATGGCTACACCTTC. V and J are TRBV25-1 and TRBJ1-2; D may be TRBD1 (5 bases). This CDR3 spans 12 amino acids. Germline CDR1 is MGHDK and CDR2 is SYGVNS. The ends were cut back, 4 bases at V and 6 bases at J, with 9 bases in the middle.

This chain links TRBV7-3 with TRBJ2-3; 8 bases are shared with TRBD2. Trimming took 5 bases from V and 5 from J; bases not matched to a gene: 12. The CDR3 covers 16 residues. CDR1 is SGHTA and CDR2 is FQGTGA in the germline V gene. The CDR3 DNA reads as TGTGCCAGCAGCCAAAGGGCTAGCGGGCTAGGAGATACGCAGTATTTT. Translating gives CASSQRASGLGDTQYF.